Given below is one T cell receptor beta chain in context. The antigen this receptor binds is unknown. At one of its ends the junction is not consistent with the germline gene, which may arise from a read error. Enrolling through a virtual design, the prospective study's participants ranged in age from roughly 18 to 89 years and lived across some 23 United States geographic areas. Cohort assignment in the prospective study relied on participant-reported clinical history from a screening survey and a study questionnaire. Exposed participants had been in contact, within 2 weeks of entering the study, with a person who had a PCR-confirmed or clinician-diagnosed case of COVID-19. In the prospective study, mobile phlebotomists collected whole blood, serum and a nasopharyngeal or oropharyngeal swab from each participant. Over a roughly 2-month period, participants in the prospective study had the option of providing additional blood draws and questionnaires. Prospective study blood samples were shipped either frozen or at room temperature before DNA extraction.

This specimen belongs to a study of blood T cell repertoires in COVID-19 (TCRdb year 2020). Turning to the overall study: Collaborator samples came from the United States, Italy and Spain and covered acute and convalescent phases of COVID-19. The prospective study material was composed of cDNA or gDNA derived from T cells, B-cell-depleted T cells, or PBMCs. Subjects who had been exposed to COVID-19, were actively infected with it, or had recovered from it provided the deeply sampled blood TCRbeta repertoires that made up the dataset. The repertoires were released in a freely available public database intended as a resource for research on the immune response to SARS-CoV-2. Samples were obtained from the ongoing ImmuneRACE study (first 160 participants) and from over a thousand subjects provided by 6 global collaborators. A de-identified subject ID, COVID-19 status, age in years and sex were almost always included in the sample metadata. HLA class I and class II types, where available, came from metadata supplied by the sample provider rather than from assay-based typing.

TCRbeta CDR3 regions were amplified from genomic DNA by means of the immunoSEQ Assay, a bias-controlled multiplex PCR. Regarding the original processing steps: The number of nucleated cells in each sample was estimated by amplification of reference gene primers within the assay. To quantify the absolute abundance of each unique TCRbeta CDR3 rearrangement, sequence reads were collapsed and filtered. For each sample, productive Simpson clonality was calculated by taking the square root of Simpson's diversity index across productive rearrangements. The table was pulled from immuneACCESS by TCRdb, which kept in-frame rearrangements only. Such tables lose some clones; where checked, under half of the loss comes from unresolved V genes, and the rest has no known cause. The V and J calls and the clone size are those of that table, but D and trimming were determined from the DNA. In this sample the table shows some 270,000 clones, roughly 88% of which occur a single time. Of the sample, roughly 3% falls within the top ten clones.

The investigation overall reported the following: Clinical and demographic metadata were provided uncurated, with the amount varying by source and participant.

CDR1 SGHRS and CDR2 YFSETQ were looked up in the germline V gene. Spanning cysteine to phenylalanine, the CDR3 consists of 14 amino acids. CDR3 DNA is the only sequence kept; it has 42 bases, read in frame from the first base. The specimen sequenced was PBMCs or T cells enriched from blood (not recorded which). This chain joins TRBV5-1 to TRBJ1-1; 10 nucleotides in the junction match TRBD1. The TCR was taken from a woman aged 40 to 49 who had been exposed to COVID-19. CDR3 sequence: CASTATGTGDEAFF. The nucleotide sequence reads as follows: TGTGCCAGCACAGCTACCGGGACAGGGGATGAAGCTTTCTTT.